Listed here are 17 T cell receptor beta chains from one sample, sequenced in a study of monozygotic twins with inflammatory bowel disease. Each CDR3 protein gets one entry in TCRdb, which reprocessed the 5' RACE reads and gives no DNA. The sample has some 190,000 distinct CDR3 sequences; the top ten hold approximately 7.7%. The source material was blood. These TCRs come from a human donor with ulcerative colitis or Crohn's disease, or a healthy co-twin of an affected twin (not recorded which).

The V and J genes are TRBV20-1 and TRBJ2-1; the D call of TRBD1 rests on TCRdb alone, since no DNA is present to check it. The CDR3 has 13 residues. From germline, CDR1 is DFQATT and CDR2 SNEGSKA (reference sequence). Here the CDR3 reads CSASGGNSFGQFF.

The chain employs TRBV5-1 and TRBJ2-6; the D call from TCRdb, TRBD1, cannot be confirmed without DNA. CDR3 length: 19 residues. In germline, CDR1 is SGHRS, CDR2 YFSETQ. The CDR3 spells CASSSTLGTGGAGANVLTF.

V gene TRBV4-3 combines with J gene TRBJ2-7; TCRdb calls TRBD2, which cannot be checked without DNA. The CDR3 is made up of 14 amino acids. The germline CDR1 and CDR2 sequences are LGHNA and YSLEER. The CDR3 reads CASILLGEIYEQYF.

The chain links TRBV3-1 to TRBJ2-5; the TCRdb call, TRBD1, lacks DNA for checking. CDR3 size: 14 residues. Looked up from germline, CDR1 is LGHDT and CDR2 is YNNKEL (reference sequence). The CDR3: CASSQGGTLETQYF.

The CDR3 here is CATSGQGGQPQHF. The J gene is TRBJ1-5, the V gene TRBV10-3; TCRdb designates TRBD1, a call that cannot be tested without DNA. The CDR3 sequence is 13 residues long. The germline CDR1 and CDR2 sequences are ENHRY and SYGVKD.

This chain joins TRBV4-1 and TRBJ1-2; checking the TCRdb D call of TRBD1 is not possible without DNA. The germline V gene encodes CDR1 MGHRA and CDR2 YSYEKL. CDR3 length: 13 amino acids. CDR3 residues: CASSQETGYGYTF.

The chain links TRBV7-6 to TRBJ2-1; the D gene TCRdb calls, TRBD2, cannot be checked with no DNA. The CDR3 has 15 residues. The germline CDR1 and CDR2 sequences are SGHVS and FNYEAQ. Here the CDR3 reads CASSLDGVSGNEQFF.

The chain recombines TRBV7-3 with TRBJ2-1; TCRdb designates TRBD2, a call that cannot be tested without DNA. Germline-derived CDR1 and CDR2 are SGHTA and FQGTGA. The CDR3 runs to 19 residues. This CDR3 is CASSLIGLAGGKTNNEQFF.

CDR3 in amino acids: CSAGLAGGPSLNEQYF. This chain connects TRBV20-1 to TRBJ2-7; TCRdb selects TRBD2, and the lack of DNA leaves this call unchecked. CDR1 is DFQATT, CDR2 SNEGSKA, per germline (reference sequence). The CDR3 runs 16 residues.

The chain uses TRBV5-1 and TRBJ1-1. Germline values: CDR1 SGHRS, CDR2 YFSETQ. There are 14 residues in the CDR3. CDR3 in amino acids: CASSPEWMNTEAFF.

The chain is built from TRBV12-3 or TRBV12-4 and TRBJ2-2; the TRBD1 assignment by TCRdb is unverifiable without DNA. The CDR3 is made up of 14 amino acids. This chain's CDR3 is CASSPSGHTGELFF.

V usage is TRBV12-3 or TRBV12-4 and J usage is TRBJ2-1; TCRdb selects TRBD1, and the lack of DNA leaves this call unchecked. The CDR3 has 15 residues. CDR3 loop: CASSPFGGLGAEQFF.

The chain recombines TRBV4-1 with TRBJ2-2; with no DNA, the TCRdb D assignment of TRBD2 cannot be verified. The germline gives CDR1 MGHRA, CDR2 YSYEKL. The CDR3 sequence is 15 residues long. CDR3 in amino acids: CASSQKGRDTGELFF.

This rearrangement joins TRBV4-1 to TRBJ2-3; TCRdb calls TRBD1, which cannot be checked without DNA. The CDR3 loop spans 15 amino acids. CDR1 is MGHRA and CDR2 is YSYEKL in the germline V gene. CDR3 sequence reads: CASSQEGGLTDTQYF.

CDR3 loop: CATSREASSYEQYF. The V gene is TRBV15, the J gene TRBJ2-7. This CDR3 is 14 amino acids long. Germline CDR1 LNHNV, CDR2 YYDKDF (reference sequence).

The rearrangement uses TRBV6-5 and TRBJ2-3. Germline V lookup: CDR1 MNHEY, CDR2 SVGAGI. The CDR3 is 12 amino acids. The CDR3 sequence is CAAGSTGETQYF.

The rearrangement uses TRBV11-2 and TRBJ2-1; the TCRdb D gene call, TRBD2, has no DNA to confirm it. The CDR3 sequence is 15 residues long. Germline V gives CDR1 SGHAT, CDR2 FQNNGV. The chain's CDR3 is CASSLVGPNDNEQFF.